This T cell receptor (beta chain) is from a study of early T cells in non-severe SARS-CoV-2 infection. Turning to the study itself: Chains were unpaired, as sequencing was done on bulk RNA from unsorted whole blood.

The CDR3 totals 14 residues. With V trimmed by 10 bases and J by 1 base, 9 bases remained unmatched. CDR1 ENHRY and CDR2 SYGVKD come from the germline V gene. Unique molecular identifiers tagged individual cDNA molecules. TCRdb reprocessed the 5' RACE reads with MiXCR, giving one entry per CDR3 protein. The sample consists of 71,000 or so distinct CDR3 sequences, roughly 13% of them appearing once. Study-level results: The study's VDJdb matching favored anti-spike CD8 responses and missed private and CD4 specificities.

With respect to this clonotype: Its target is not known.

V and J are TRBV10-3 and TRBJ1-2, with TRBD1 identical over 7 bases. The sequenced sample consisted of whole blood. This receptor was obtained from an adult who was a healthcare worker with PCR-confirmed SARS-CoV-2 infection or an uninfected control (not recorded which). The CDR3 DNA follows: TGTGCCACGGAAAGACAGGGAGGTAACTATGGCTACACCTTC. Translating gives CATERQGGNYGYTF.